The source of this TCR beta chain is a study of blood T cells in healthy people across ages. Isolated per sample were at least 6 million PBMCs. Notes on this clonotype: Its antigen is still unknown.

Combining a sample-barcoded 5' primer with a J-beta primer mix, a second PCR ran for about 7 to 11 cycles. TCRdb passed the 5' RACE reads through MiXCR, listing each CDR3 protein once. The sample lists 1.2 million to 1.5 million distinct CDR3 sequences, roughly 45% occurring once. General study results and limits: Comparison with aged donors showed that long-lived donors had more naive CD4+ cells and higher diversity. With donor CMV status unknown, expanded clonotype changes were possibly confounded.

The V gene's germline CDR1 is SGHAT and CDR2 FQDESV (reference sequence). The CDR3 covers 14 residues. V shed 3 bases and J 6 bases; nucleotides not matched to a gene: 5. This sequence originates from a woman younger than 30 in good health. Sequencing was done on a sample of blood. This rearrangement joins TRBV11-1 to TRBJ2-3; 8 bases fit TRBD2. DNA of the CDR3: TGTGCCAGCAGCTTTACGGGGGGGCGCGATACGCAGTATTTT. Translating it yields CASSFTGGRDTQYF. Full variable domain (outside the CDR3, taken from reference TRBV11-1 and TRBJ2-3): EAEVAQSPRYKITEKSQAVAFWCDPISGHATLYWYRQILGQGPELLVQFQDESVVDDSQLPKDRFSAERLKGVDSTLKIQPAELGDSAMYLCASSFTGGRDTQYFGPGTRLTVL.